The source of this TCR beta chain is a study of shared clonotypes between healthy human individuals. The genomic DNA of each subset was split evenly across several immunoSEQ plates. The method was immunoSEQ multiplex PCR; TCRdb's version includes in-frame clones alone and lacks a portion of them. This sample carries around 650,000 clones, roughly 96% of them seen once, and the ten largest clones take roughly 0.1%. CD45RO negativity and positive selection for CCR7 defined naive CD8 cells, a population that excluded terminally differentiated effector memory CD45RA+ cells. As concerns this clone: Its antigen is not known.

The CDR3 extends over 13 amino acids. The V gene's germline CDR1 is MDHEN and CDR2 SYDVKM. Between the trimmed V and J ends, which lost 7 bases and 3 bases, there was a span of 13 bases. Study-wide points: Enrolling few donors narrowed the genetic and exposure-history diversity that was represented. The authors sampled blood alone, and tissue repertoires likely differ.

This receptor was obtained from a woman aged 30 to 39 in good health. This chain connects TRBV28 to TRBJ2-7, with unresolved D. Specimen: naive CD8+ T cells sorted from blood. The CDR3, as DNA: TGTGCCAGCACCGGATTATCTTTCTACGAGCAGTACTTC. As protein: CASTGLSFYEQYF.